This TCR beta chain was recorded in a study of tumor-infiltrating lymphocytes in primary liver carcinoma. TCR beta cDNA was reverse-transcribed from about 500 ng of total RNA. The reaction used a constant-region primer and ProtoScript II reverse transcriptase. For TCR beta, libraries were produced by three nested multiplex PCR rounds using slightly modified ARM-PCR. Investigators reported that the first two PCR rounds, at approximately 11 cycles each, used TRBV1-TRBV30 forward primers with a C-beta reverse primer. TCRdb reanalysed the multiplex PCR reads using MiXCR and keeps one entry per CDR3 protein. Here the sample spans around 330,000 distinct CDR3 sequences, 50% to 70% being singletons. RNA was extracted from whole blood without cell sorting, alongside germline DNA. Germline V CDR1 and CDR2: SGHAT, FQNNGV. Trimming removed 4 bases from V and 2 bases from J, with 22 bases in between. This CDR3 spans 18 amino acids.

The sample taken for sequencing was peripheral blood. V and J are TRBV11-2 and TRBJ2-3; D is unclear. The clonotype originates from a man aged 35 to 55 with primary liver carcinoma and hepatitis B virus infection. CDR3 loop: CASSWRWNLLQPTDTQYF. The CDR3 bases are TGTGCCAGCAGCTGGCGATGGAACCTTTTACAACCCACAGATACGCAGTATTTT.